A selection of T cell receptor beta chains follows, all from one sample in a study of beta chain features in type 1 diabetes. Assay used: immunoSEQ multiplex PCR; TCRdb lists only in-frame clones, some missing. The table includes about 150,000 clones, about 50% detected once. Material for sequencing was Tregs from blood. These receptors all stem from a man in his late teens or twenties in good health. CDR3s include the opening cysteine and the closing phenylalanine or tryptophan. The D gene is left open where the match is weak. Clone size is not always given. Where it is, it says once, few, many or a class for expanded clones.

V gene,D gene,J gene,clone size,CDR3 DNA,CDR3 protein
TRBV7-8,-,TRBJ2-3,-,TGTGCCAGCAGCTTAGTTCGGGAGATGGCAGATACGCAGTATTTT,CASSLVREMADTQYF
TRBV10-3,-,TRBJ2-7,-,TGTGCCATCAGGGAAGACAGGTCCTACGAGCAGTACTTC,CAIREDRSYEQYF
TRBV9,-,TRBJ1-3,-,TGTGCCAGCAGCGTAGACTTTTCCTCCTCTGGAAACACCATATATTTT,CASSVDFSSSGNTIYF
TRBV6-5,-,TRBJ1-2,-,TGTGCCAGCAGACGGGACGTTGGAGGGGGCTACACCTTC,CASRRDVGGGYTF
TRBV18,TRBD1,TRBJ2-4,-,TGTGCCAGCTCACCACAGGGGGCGGGAAACATTCAGTACTTC,CASSPQGAGNIQYF
TRBV30,TRBD2,TRBJ2-3,-,TGTGCCTGGAGGAGACCGGGACTACCTGCAGGTACGCAGTATTTT,CAWRRPGLPAGTQYF
TRBV27,TRBD2,TRBJ2-2,-,TGTGCCACCACTATCTTCAGGGGTAGCGGGAGAACGAGTACCGGGGAGCTGTTTTTT,CATTIFRGSGRTSTGELFF
TRBV28,-,TRBJ2-2,-,TGTGCCAGCAGGAGCGTCGTCACCGGGGAGCTGTTTTTT,CASRSVVTGELFF
TRBV5-4,TRBD1,TRBJ1-1,-,TGTGCCAGCAGCTTTCCCGGGACAGGGTCGGGGCGAGGAGCTTTCTTT,CASSFPGTGSGRGAFF
TRBV6-6,TRBD2,TRBJ2-7,few,TGTGCCAGCACCGAGCGGGGGGTAATCTACGAGCAGTACTTC,CASTERGVIYEQYF
TRBV9,TRBD2,TRBJ2-3,-,TGTGCCAGCAGCGTACTAGCGGGCACAGATACGCAGTATTTT,CASSVLAGTDTQYF
TRBV18,TRBD2,TRBJ2-7,few,TGTGCCAGCTCACTCACTAGCGGATGGGAGCAGTACTTC,CASSLTSGWEQYF
TRBV28,-,TRBJ2-7,-,TGTGCCAGCAGACCGGACAGCTACCCTAGATATGTGCAGTACTTC,CASRPDSYPRYVQYF
TRBV4-3,-,TRBJ1-4,few,TGCGCCAGCAGCCCGCGGATTTCTAATGAAAAACTGTTTTTT,CASSPRISNEKLFF
TRBV18,-,TRBJ1-1,-,TGTGCCAGCTCACCACGGGAGGTTATGGGAGAGACTGAAGCTTTCTTT,CASSPREVMGETEAFF
TRBV7-9,-,TRBJ1-4,-,TGTGCCAGCAGCTCCCAAGAGGAAAAACTGTTTTTT,CASSSQEEKLFF
TRBV2,TRBD1,TRBJ2-7,-,TGTGCCAGCTCAAGACAGGGGAGGTACGAGCAGTACTTC,CASSRQGRYEQYF
TRBV9,TRBD1,TRBJ2-1,few,TGTGCCAGCAGCGTAGTGGGACAGGGGAATTACAATGAGCAGTTCTTC,CASSVVGQGNYNEQFF
TRBV5-4,TRBD1,TRBJ2-1,-,TGTGCCAGCAGAGGACAGGGTCGGGAGGAGCAGTTCTTC,CASRGQGREEQFF